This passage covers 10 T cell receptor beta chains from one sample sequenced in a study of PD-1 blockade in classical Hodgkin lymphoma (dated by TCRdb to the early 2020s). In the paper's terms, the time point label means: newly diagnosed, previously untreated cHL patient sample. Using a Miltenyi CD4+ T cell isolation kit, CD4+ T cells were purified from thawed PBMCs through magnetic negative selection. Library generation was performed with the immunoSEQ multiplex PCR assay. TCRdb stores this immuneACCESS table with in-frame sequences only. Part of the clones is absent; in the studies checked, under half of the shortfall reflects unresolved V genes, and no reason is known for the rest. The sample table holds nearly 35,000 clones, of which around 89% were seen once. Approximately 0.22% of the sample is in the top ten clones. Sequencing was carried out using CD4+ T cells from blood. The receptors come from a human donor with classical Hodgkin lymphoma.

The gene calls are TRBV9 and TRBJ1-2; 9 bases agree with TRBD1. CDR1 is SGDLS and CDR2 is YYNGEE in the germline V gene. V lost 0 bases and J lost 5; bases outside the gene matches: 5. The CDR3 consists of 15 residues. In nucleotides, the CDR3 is TGTGCCAGCAGCGTAGGGGGACAGGGAGGTTATGGCTACACCTTC. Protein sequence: CASSVGGQGGYGYTF.

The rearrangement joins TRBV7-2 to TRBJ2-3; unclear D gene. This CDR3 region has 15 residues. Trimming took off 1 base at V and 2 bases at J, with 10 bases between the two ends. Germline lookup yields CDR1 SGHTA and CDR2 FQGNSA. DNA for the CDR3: TGTGCCAGCAGCTTAGGGTTCGCATTCACAGATACGCAGTATTTT. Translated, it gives CASSLGFAFTDTQYF.

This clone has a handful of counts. The CDR3 DNA reads as TGTGCCAGCAGCTTTTATGGCAGCTACGAGCAGTACTTC. This translates into CASSFYGSYEQYF. This chain connects TRBV7-9 to TRBJ2-7; D is undetermined. The length of the CDR3 is 13 residues. CDR1 and CDR2 from the germline V gene are SEHNR and FQNEAQ (reference sequence). Trimming removed 3 bases from V and 3 bases from J, with 9 bases in between.

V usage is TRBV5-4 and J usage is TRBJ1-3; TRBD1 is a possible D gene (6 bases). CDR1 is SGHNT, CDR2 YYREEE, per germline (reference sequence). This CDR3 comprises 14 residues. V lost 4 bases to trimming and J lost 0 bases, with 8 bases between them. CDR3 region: CASSQGRSGNTIYF. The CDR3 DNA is TGTGCCAGCAGCCAGGGGCGCTCTGGAAACACCATATATTTT.

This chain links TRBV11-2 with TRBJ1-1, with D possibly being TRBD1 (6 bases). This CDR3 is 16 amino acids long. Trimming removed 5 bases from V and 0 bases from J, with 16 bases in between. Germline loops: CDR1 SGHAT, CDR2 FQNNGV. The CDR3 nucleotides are TGTGCCAGCAGCCCACGCACGGGGGGCGTGAACACTGAAGCTTTCTTT. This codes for CASSPRTGGVNTEAFF.

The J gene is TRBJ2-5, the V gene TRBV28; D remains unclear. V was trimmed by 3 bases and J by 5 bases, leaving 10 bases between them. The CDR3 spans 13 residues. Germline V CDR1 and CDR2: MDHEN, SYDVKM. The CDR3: CASSFLPGETQYF. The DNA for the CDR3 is TGTGCCAGCAGTTTTCTGCCTGGGGAGACCCAGTACTTC.

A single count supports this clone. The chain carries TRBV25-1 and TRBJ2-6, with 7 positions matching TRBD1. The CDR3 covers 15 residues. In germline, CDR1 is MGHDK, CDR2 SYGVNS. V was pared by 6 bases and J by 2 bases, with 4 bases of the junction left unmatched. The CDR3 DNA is TGTGCCAGCAGCGAAGACAGGGCTGGGGCCAACGTCCTGACTTTC. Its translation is CASSEDRAGANVLTF.

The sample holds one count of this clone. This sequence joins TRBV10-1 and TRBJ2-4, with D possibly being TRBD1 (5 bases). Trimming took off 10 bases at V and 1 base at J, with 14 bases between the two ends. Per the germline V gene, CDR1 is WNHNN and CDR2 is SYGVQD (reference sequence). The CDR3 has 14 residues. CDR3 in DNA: TGCGCCACCTCCCAGGGATGGGCCAAAAACATTCAGTACTTC. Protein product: CATSQGWAKNIQYF.

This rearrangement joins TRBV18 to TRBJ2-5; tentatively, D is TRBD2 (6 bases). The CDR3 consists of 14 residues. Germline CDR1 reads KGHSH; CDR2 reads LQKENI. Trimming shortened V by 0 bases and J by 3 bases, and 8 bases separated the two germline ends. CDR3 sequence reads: CASSPPGGKETQYF. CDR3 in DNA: TGTGCCAGCTCACCACCGGGCGGGAAAGAGACCCAGTACTTC.

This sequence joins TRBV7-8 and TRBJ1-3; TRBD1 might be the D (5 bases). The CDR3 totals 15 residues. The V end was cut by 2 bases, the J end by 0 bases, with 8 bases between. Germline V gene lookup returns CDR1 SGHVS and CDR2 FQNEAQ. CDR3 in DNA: TGTGCCAGCAGCTTAATTAGGGGCTCTGGAAACACCATATATTTT. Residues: CASSLIRGSGNTIYF.